This TCR beta chain was profiled in a study of cytomegalovirus exposure and HLA in healthy donors. Findings and limits, study-wide: Highly shared variants forming one cluster were likely a sequencing artifact. Cytomegalovirus-associated status was assigned to about 180 TCR beta chains. The authors later found HLA-associated TCR beta chains more clonally expanded than equally common others.

The CDR3 has 16 amino acids. Germline CDR1 is SGHDT and CDR2 is YYEEEE. Deletions cut 0 bases from V and 5 bases from J, with 17 bases between. Of note for this clone: Antigen: not known.

Primers included in the PCR were 60 Vbeta and 13 Jbeta primers. Measured with immunoSEQ multiplex PCR; TCRdb has only the in-frame clones, and not every one. This sample's table reports 80,000 or so clones. This rearrangement joins TRBV5-6 to TRBJ1-2, with D perhaps matching TRBD1 (5 bases). What was sequenced was PBMCs. The sequence was collected from a man aged 45-65 years in good health and CMV-seropositive. This CDR3 reads CASSLGPPEQAYGYTF. The DNA of the CDR3 is TGTGCCAGCAGCTTGGGGCCCCCGGAACAGGCTTATGGCTACACCTTC.